The 28 T cell receptor beta chains below were found in one sample sequenced in a study of T cells in Graves' hyperthyroidism and ophthalmopathy. Using RNA transcripts as the source, TCR beta CDR3 regions were amplified. The HTBI primer set drove a first-round RT-PCR of the TCR CDR3. TCRdb used MiXCR to reprocess the multiplex PCR reads, holding one entry per CDR3 protein. This sample has about 380,000 distinct CDR3 sequences, with about 15% found just once. The material sequenced was blood. The receptors shown here come from a woman in her fifties or sixties with Graves' hyperthyroidism.

This clonotype was recorded at least ten times. The V and J genes are TRBV28 and TRBJ2-7; no reliable D call. V gave up 11 bases and J gave up 3 bases, with 11 bases separating them. The CDR3 spans 11 residues. Germline CDR1 and CDR2: MDHEN and SYDVKM. The CDR3: CASLNSYEQYF. Here the CDR3 DNA reads TGTGCCTCCCTCAACAGCTACGAGCAGTACTTC.

The sample holds many counts of this clonotype. The V gene is TRBV12-3 or TRBV12-4, the J gene TRBJ2-7; 13 bases line up with TRBD2. V gave up 10 bases and J gave up 6 bases; unmatched junction bases: 6. The CDR3 contains 13 residues. CDR3 nucleotide sequence: TGTGCCACCAGGACTAGCGGGAGCGGCGAGCAGTACTTC. This gives the protein CATRTSGSGEQYF.

This clonotype was seen more than once but under ten times. V and J are TRBV11-3 and TRBJ2-5; D is perhaps TRBD2 (6 bases). Trimming shortened V by 1 base and J by 7 bases, and 16 bases separated the two germline ends. This CDR3 has 15 amino acids. CDR1 and CDR2 (germline): SGHNT, YENEEA. Here the CDR3 reads CASSLAGSAGGTQYF. The CDR3, as DNA: TGTGCCAGCAGCTTAGCCGGGAGCGCCGGGGGGACCCAGTACTTC. The variable domain in full, completed from reference TRBV11-3 and TRBJ2-5, reads EAGVVQSPRYKIIEKKQPVAFWCNPISGHNTLYWYLQNLGQGPELLIRYENEEAVDDSQLPKDRFSAERLKGVDSTLKIQPAELGDSAVYLCASSLAGSAGGTQYFGPGTRLLVL.

This clonotype has only a few counts. The V gene is TRBV20-1, the J gene TRBJ2-3, with D maybe TRBD2 (7 bases). Germline V gene sequence: CDR1 DFQATT, CDR2 SNEGSKA (reference sequence). V dropped 6 bases and J dropped 2 bases, with 15 bases sitting between them. CDR3 size: 14 residues. CDR3: CSAPGGGTTDTQYF. The DNA of the CDR3 is TGCAGTGCCCCGGGGGGCGGTACCACAGATACGCAGTATTTT.

At least ten counts were recorded for this clonotype. The gene calls are TRBV7-8 and TRBJ2-3; a weak D match, TRBD2 (6 bases). The length of the CDR3 is 14 residues. Germline V gene data show CDR1 as SGHVS and CDR2 as FQNEAQ. V was clipped by 1 base and J by 10 bases, with 15 bases between them. This CDR3 reads CASSLDGGDRAQYF. CDR3 coding DNA: TGTGCCAGCAGCTTAGATGGCGGGGATCGAGCGCAGTATTTT.

This chain joins TRBV19 and TRBJ1-4; weak D call: TRBD1 (6 bases). The CDR3 runs to 14 residues. Germline CDR1 and CDR2: LNHDA and SQIVND (reference sequence). Trimming shortened V by 8 bases and J by 6 bases, and 16 bases separated the two germline ends. The CDR3 is CASDTGFGDEKLFF. Here the CDR3 DNA reads TGTGCCAGTGACACAGGGTTTGGGGATGAAAAACTGTTTTTT.

This clonotype has more than one count but fewer than ten. The chain couples TRBV3-1 to TRBJ2-1; the D gene is possibly TRBD1 (6 bases). Germline values: CDR1 LGHDT, CDR2 YNNKEL (reference sequence). V gave up 3 bases and J gave up 4 bases, with 19 bases separating them. The CDR3 sequence is 17 residues long. Here the CDR3 reads CASSHTTGTPVYNEQFF. The CDR3 DNA reads TGTGCCAGCAGCCACACAACCGGGACACCCGTGTACAATGAGCAGTTCTTC.

A note on this clonotype: An end of the junction differs from the germline gene, which may be a read error. CDR3 loop: CANSLEDRLQETQYF. The CDR3 DNA reads as TGCGCCAACAGCTTGGAGGACAGACTCCAAGAGACCCAGTACTTC. The chain couples TRBV5-1 to TRBJ2-5; weak D call: TRBD1 (6 bases). CDR3 size: 15 residues. Germline V lookup: CDR1 SGHRS, CDR2 YFSETQ.

In its sample, this clonotype was seen many times. This chain links TRBV5-6 with TRBJ2-1; D uncertain. Looked up from germline, CDR1 is SGHDT and CDR2 is YYEEEE. Trimming pared 2 bases from V and 0 bases from J, leaving 9 bases between. This CDR3 is 15 amino acids long. CDR3 in DNA: TGTGCCAGCAGCTTCCTACTTAGCTCCTACAATGAGCAGTTCTTC. Translating it yields CASSFLLSSYNEQFF.

This clonotype has at least ten counts. The J gene is TRBJ2-5, the V gene TRBV18, with a possible D match to TRBD2 (5 bases). In germline, CDR1 is KGHSH, CDR2 LQKENI. This CDR3 has 15 amino acids. The V end was cut by 3 bases, the J end by 2 bases, with 13 bases between. CDR3 residues: CASSPRVGSQETQYF. Written as DNA, the CDR3 is TGTGCCAGCTCACCGAGGGTCGGATCACAAGAGACCCAGTACTTC.

This clonotype came up many times. This sequence joins TRBV27 and TRBJ2-7; 9 nucleotides agree with TRBD1. The CDR3 is 14 amino acids. V shed 5 bases and J 3 bases; nucleotides not matched to a gene: 5. Germline CDR1 MNHEY, CDR2 SMNVEV (reference sequence). The CDR3 loop reads CASSRSGQGYEQYF. The CDR3 bases are TGTGCCAGCAGTCGATCGGGACAGGGCTACGAGCAGTACTTC.

This clonotype appeared a few times. The chain is built from TRBV10-3 and TRBJ1-5; no clear D. This CDR3 has 13 residues. Germline-derived CDR1 and CDR2 are ENHRY and SYGVKD. V was shortened by 4 bases and J by 4 bases, with 8 bases between the two germline ends. CDR3 sequence reads: CAISGRVNQPQHF. For the CDR3, the DNA is TGTGCCATCAGTGGGAGGGTAAATCAGCCCCAGCATTTT.

This clonotype was seen a few times. The CDR3 DNA is TGTGCCAGTAGTATAGTAAATCCTCCAGCTCACTTTCAGCAGTTCTTC. Translating it yields CASSIVNPPAHFQQFF. This chain connects TRBV19 to TRBJ2-1; D remains unclear. The germline CDR1 and CDR2 sequences are LNHDA and SQIVND (reference sequence). The ends were cut back, 1 base at V and 11 bases at J, with 21 bases in the middle. The CDR3 length is 16 residues.

The V gene is TRBV7-9, the J gene TRBJ2-2, with 11 bases matching TRBD1. Germline V gene lookup returns CDR1 SEHNR and CDR2 FQNEAQ (reference sequence). V lost 6 bases to trimming and J lost 5 bases; unmatched junction nucleotides: 5. This CDR3 has 15 amino acids. The CDR3 loop reads CASRGQGVTTGELFF. The CDR3 nucleotides read TGTGCCAGCAGGGGACAGGGGGTTACTACCGGGGAGCTGTTTTTT.

This clonotype has at least ten counts. The chain joins TRBV5-1 to TRBJ2-4; maybe TRBD2 (6 bases). The CDR3 extends over 14 amino acids. CDR1 is SGHRS and CDR2 is YFSETQ in the germline V gene. V lost 4 bases to trimming and J lost 8 bases, with 16 bases between them. The CDR3 DNA is TGCGCCAGCAGCCCGGACGGGAGAGATGACATTCAGTACTTC. Its translation is CASSPDGRDDIQYF.

The rearrangement uses TRBV3-1 and TRBJ2-3, with 9 bases fitting TRBD1. CDR1 is LGHDT and CDR2 is YNNKEL in the germline V gene (reference sequence). J was trimmed by 0 bases and V by 5 bases; bases with no gene match: 6. This CDR3 comprises 16 residues. CDR3 residues: CASSARQGGSTDTQYF. The CDR3, as DNA: TGTGCCAGCAGCGCCAGACAGGGGGGAAGCACAGATACGCAGTATTTT.

This chain connects TRBV5-6 to TRBJ2-7, with D possibly being TRBD2 (5 bases). The V gene lost 5 bases and the J gene lost 5 bases, with 14 bases spanning the gap. This CDR3 has 13 residues. The germline V gene encodes CDR1 SGHDT and CDR2 YYEEEE. The CDR3 here is CASSLTAGHEQYF. In nucleotides, the CDR3 is TGTGCCAGCAGTCTGACGGCGGGCCACGAGCAGTACTTC.

This rearrangement joins TRBV4-1 to TRBJ1-4; D is perhaps TRBD1 (5 bases). The germline V gene encodes CDR1 MGHRA and CDR2 YSYEKL. V was pared by 4 bases and J by 7 bases, with 19 bases between. The CDR3 runs to 16 residues. The chain's CDR3 is CASSPPRGRFGEKLFF. The DNA of the CDR3 is TGCGCCAGCAGCCCACCGAGGGGAAGATTTGGTGAAAAACTGTTTTTT.

This clonotype was observed a few times. V and J are TRBV5-8 and TRBJ2-7; D unclear. V was pared by 6 bases and J by 6 bases, with 19 bases between. The CDR3 has 14 residues. Germline V gene data show CDR1 as SGHTS and CDR2 as YDEGEE. CDR3 amino acids: CASTQPGHRSEQYF. The DNA for the CDR3 is TGTGCCAGCACCCAACCTGGGCACAGAAGCGAGCAGTACTTC. The full variable domain, in which reference TRBV5-8 and TRBJ2-7 provide the parts outside the CDR3, is EAGVTQSPTHLIKTRGQQATLRCSPISGHTSVYWYQQALGLGLQFLLWYDEGEERNRGNFPPRFSGRQFPNYSSELNVNALELEDSALYLCASTQPGHRSEQYFGPGTRLTVT.

This clonotype was detected ten times or more. V is TRBV14 and J is TRBJ2-3, with TRBD2 matching 9 bases. Germline V gene sequence: CDR1 SGHDN, CDR2 FVKESK. This CDR3 comprises 16 residues. V lost 2 bases and J lost 3; bases outside the gene matches: 6. The CDR3 loop reads CASSQPGLASTDTQYF. In DNA form, the CDR3 reads TGTGCCAGCAGCCAACCGGGACTAGCATCAACAGATACGCAGTATTTT.

This clonotype was counted many times. The chain couples TRBV15 to TRBJ1-6, with TRBD1 matching over 7 bases. V gave up 5 bases and J gave up 9 bases; unmatched junction bases: 7. The CDR3 covers 14 residues. Germline loops: CDR1 LNHNV, CDR2 YYDKDF (reference sequence). The CDR3 DNA sequence: TGTGCCACCAGCCTAGGGGGCATGGCTTCACCCCTCCACTTT. It codes for CATSLGGMASPLHF.

This chain uses TRBV4-1 with TRBJ2-7; D gene unclear. Looked up from germline, CDR1 is MGHRA and CDR2 is YSYEKL. V was cut by 0 bases and J by 4 bases, with 13 bases left in between. The CDR3 is 15 amino acids. This CDR3 reads CASSQEDLRIYEQYF. The CDR3 DNA is TGCGCCAGCAGCCAAGAGGATTTGCGGATTTACGAGCAGTACTTC.

The rearrangement links TRBV28 to TRBJ2-1; 8 bases map to TRBD2. Looked up from germline, CDR1 is MDHEN and CDR2 is SYDVKM. Trimming removed 4 bases from V and 10 bases from J; junction bases left unmatched: 3. There are 12 residues in the CDR3. The CDR3 reads CASSSSGREQFF. CDR3 bases: TGTGCCAGCAGTTCTAGCGGGCGGGAGCAGTTCTTC.

The CDR3, as DNA: TGTGCCAGCAGCTTAACAGGGCTAGCGGGAGCAGATACGCAGTATTTT. Translated: CASSLTGLAGADTQYF. The rearrangement links TRBV7-3 to TRBJ2-3, with 10 nucleotides matching TRBD2. J was trimmed by 4 bases and V by 0 bases; bases with no gene match: 4. This CDR3 comprises 16 residues. Germline V CDR1 and CDR2: SGHTA, FQGTGA.

This clonotype was detected ten times or more. The rearrangement links TRBV28 to TRBJ2-1; possibly TRBD1 for D (5 bases). In germline, CDR1 is MDHEN, CDR2 SYDVKM. The CDR3 runs to 15 residues. The ends were cut back, 3 bases at V and 4 bases at J, with 13 bases in the middle. CDR3: CASSFRQSLYNEQFF. The CDR3 DNA follows: TGTGCCAGCAGTTTCAGACAGTCCCTTTACAATGAGCAGTTCTTC.

The chain has TRBV27 and TRBJ1-2, with D maybe TRBD1 (5 bases). The germline V gene encodes CDR1 MNHEY and CDR2 SMNVEV (reference sequence). The V gene lost 0 bases and the J gene lost 8 bases, with 13 bases spanning the gap. CDR3 length: 14 amino acids. The CDR3 DNA is TGTGCCAGCAGTTTATCGCGAGGGGCGAGGGGCTACACCTTC. It codes for CASSLSRGARGYTF.

The table lists this clonotype with a count of one. Possible read error: a much larger clone is one base away. This chain connects TRBV11-2 to TRBJ2-3, with TRBD2 matching over 9 bases. The CDR3 spans 20 residues. Germline V gives CDR1 SGHAT, CDR2 FQNNGV. The V segment lost 1 base and the J segment 2 bases; nucleotides outside the gene matches: 16. The CDR3 coding sequence is TGTGCCAGCAGCTTAGCGTTAGCGGGAGCGCGCGCGGGTCTCACAGATACGCAGTATTTT. Encoded protein: CASSLALAGARAGLTDTQYF.

This clonotype has ten or more counts. The chain uses TRBV6-1 and TRBJ2-7; D possibly uses TRBD1 or TRBD2 (5 bases each). Deletions cut 4 bases from V and 2 bases from J, with 12 bases between. The CDR3 has 14 amino acids. Germline V CDR1 and CDR2: MNHNS, SASEGT. The CDR3 DNA follows: TGTGCCAGCAGTGTCGGGACCGTCACCTACGAGCAGTACTTC. Protein: CASSVGTVTYEQYF.